A single sample gave rise to the 30 T cell receptor beta chains below, sequenced in a study of vaccination and CD4 T cells after COVID-19. Once obtained from cultured CD4+ T cells, the DNA was sequenced using the Oncomine TCR Beta short-read assay. TCRdb analysed the PCR reads with MiXCR anew, one entry per CDR3 protein. The top ten clones hold roughly an eighth of a sample with over 10,000 distinct CDR3 sequences, around 60% of them seen once. This sample's treatment: roughly nine-day PBMC culture with coronavirus spike peptide pools or control peptides (ViraFEST assay). Antigens for these TCRs are unknown. The sequencing sample was made of CD4+ T cells from blood, cultured in vitro. The source is a human donor who had recovered from COVID-19.

J is TRBJ2-5 and V is TRBV7-9; D unresolved. The CDR3 spans 12 residues. Germline V lookup: CDR1 SEHNR, CDR2 FQNEAQ (reference sequence). Trimming removed 1 base at V and 5 bases at J, with 5 bases between. In nucleotides, the CDR3 is TGTGCCAGCAGCTTAGTTCAGGAGACCCAGTACTTC. This codes for CASSLVQETQYF. Looking up the rest from reference TRBV7-9 and TRBJ2-5 gives the full variable domain: DTGVSQNPRHKITKRGQNVTFRCDPISEHNRLYWYRQTLGQGPEFLTYFQNEAQLEKSRLLSDRFSAERPKGSFSTLEIQRTEQGDSAMYLCASSLVQETQYFGPGTRLLVL.

The CDR3 loop is CSATDPTSAQYEQYF. In DNA, the CDR3 is TGCAGTGCTACCGACCCCACTAGCGCGCAGTACGAGCAGTACTTC. The chain has TRBV20-1 and TRBJ2-7, with 7 bases aligning to TRBD2. The CDR3 loop spans 15 amino acids. Germline CDR1 DFQATT, CDR2 SNEGSKA (reference sequence). Trimming cost V 4 bases and J 4 bases; bases outside gene matches: 13.

The chain is built from TRBV20-1 and TRBJ2-5; D might be TRBD1 (5 bases). Germline loops: CDR1 DFQATT, CDR2 SNEGSKA (reference sequence). CDR3 size: 13 residues. The V and J ends lost 3 bases and 3 bases respectively, with 11 bases between them. As DNA, the CDR3 is TGCAGTGCTAGGCCCCCAGGGAAAGAGACCCAGTACTTC. It translates to CSARPPGKETQYF.

There are a few counts of this clonotype. The chain uses TRBV20-1 and TRBJ2-3; possible D gene TRBD1, 6 bases. The CDR3 is 15 residues long. With 0 bases removed from V and 2 bases from J, the gap between germline ends came to 12 bases. Germline V gene lookup returns CDR1 DFQATT and CDR2 SNEGSKA (reference sequence). CDR3 DNA sequence: TGCAGTGCTAGAGACGCCGGGACACCCACAGATACGCAGTATTTT. Its translation is CSARDAGTPTDTQYF.

The chain joins TRBV10-3 to TRBJ1-4; D gene uncertain. CDR1 ENHRY and CDR2 SYGVKD come from the germline V gene. CDR3 size: 14 residues. Between the trimmed V and J ends, which lost 2 bases and 6 bases, there was a span of 10 bases. Here the CDR3 DNA reads TGTGCCATCAGTGAGAGCGGTCGCCATGAAAAACTGTTTTTT. It translates to CAISESGRHEKLFF.

V is TRBV6-5 and J is TRBJ2-7; TRBD1 or TRBD2 may be the D gene (5 bases each). The length of the CDR3 is 16 residues. V was trimmed by 4 bases and J by 2 bases, leaving 18 bases between them. The germline V gene encodes CDR1 MNHEY and CDR2 SVGAGI. As DNA, the CDR3 is TGTGCCAGCAGTTTAAGGGATGGGACCGATGCCTACGAGCAGTACTTC. Translated: CASSLRDGTDAYEQYF.

The sample holds a few counts of this clonotype. The genes are TRBV19 and TRBJ1-5; perhaps TRBD1 as D (5 bases). CDR1 and CDR2 (germline): LNHDA, SQIVND (reference sequence). The V gene lost 1 base and the J gene lost 3 bases, with 10 bases spanning the gap. The length of the CDR3 is 15 residues. The CDR3 spells CASSIVGGPNQPQHF. The CDR3 DNA sequence: TGTGCCAGTAGTATAGTGGGGGGTCCCAATCAGCCCCAGCATTTT.

V usage is TRBV6-2 or TRBV6-3 and J usage is TRBJ1-1, with no clear D. The V end lost 2 bases, the J end lost 10 bases, and 17 bases lay between the germline ends. The CDR3 contains 14 residues. CDR1 is MNHEY, CDR2 SVGEGT, per germline. CDR3 protein: CASSYDRASPIAFF. The CDR3 region has the DNA TGTGCCAGCAGTTACGACCGGGCCTCTCCGATAGCTTTCTTT.

A few counts support this clonotype. The genes are TRBV7-9 and TRBJ1-1, with D possibly TRBD1 on 5 matching bases. The V end was cut by 5 bases, the J end by 0 bases, with 16 bases between. CDR1 is SEHNR and CDR2 is FQNEAQ in the germline V gene (reference sequence). The CDR3 is 16 amino acids. This CDR3 reads CASSPRGGVMNTEAFF. Here the CDR3 DNA reads TGTGCCAGCAGCCCCCGCGGGGGGGTGATGAACACTGAAGCTTTCTTT.

V gene TRBV7-2 combines with J gene TRBJ1-6; the D is unclear. CDR1 is SGHTA and CDR2 is FQGNSA in the germline V gene. The CDR3 length is 15 residues. The V and J ends lost 0 bases and 6 bases respectively, with 9 bases between them. This CDR3 reads CASSLAVGGNSPLHF. CDR3 bases: TGTGCCAGCAGCTTAGCGGTGGGTGGTAATTCACCCCTCCACTTT.

The chain recombines TRBV18 with TRBJ1-2; the match to TRBD1 covers 10 bases. The CDR3 length is 16 residues. The germline CDR1 and CDR2 sequences are KGHSH and LQKENI. Trimming took 3 bases from V and 4 from J; bases not matched to a gene: 8. CDR3 sequence reads: CASSPPTGGLGYGYTF. The CDR3 DNA sequence: TGTGCCAGCTCACCCCCGACAGGGGGCCTAGGCTATGGCTACACCTTC.

CDR3 sequence (DNA): TGTGCCAGCAGCTCCGGACAGGGAGTGTTGTCCTACAATGAGCAGTTCTTC. It yields the protein CASSSGQGVLSYNEQFF. The genes are TRBV7-9 and TRBJ2-1, with TRBD1 matching over 8 bases. CDR3 size: 17 residues. From germline, CDR1 is SEHNR and CDR2 FQNEAQ (reference sequence). With V trimmed by 4 bases and J by 1 base, 9 bases remained unmatched.

Concerning this clonotype: A read error may account for a junction end that differs from germline. This chain connects TRBV19 to TRBJ2-3; 9 nucleotides match TRBD2. The CDR3 has 15 residues. Germline CDR1 and CDR2: LNHDA and SQIVND (reference sequence). CDR3 protein: CASSIQGTSIDTQYF. The CDR3, as DNA: TGTGCCAGTAGTATCCAAGGGACTAGCATAGATACGCAGTATTTT.

The CDR3 loop reads CASSPTGVHNSPLHF. The CDR3 bases are TGCGCCAGCAGCCCCACAGGGGTGCATAATTCACCCCTCCACTTT. The chain joins TRBV5-1 to TRBJ1-6; 7 nucleotides match TRBD1. The junction had 6 bases not matched to a gene; V was cut back by 4 bases and J by 5 bases. The V gene's germline CDR1 is SGHRS and CDR2 YFSETQ. CDR3 size: 15 residues. The full variable domain, with the rest looked up from reference TRBV5-1 and TRBJ1-6, is KAGVTQTPRYLIKTRGQQVTLSCSPISGHRSVSWYQQTPGQGLQFLFEYFSETQRNKGNFPGRFSGRQFSNSRSEMNVSTLELGDSALYLCASSPTGVHNSPLHFGNGTRLTVT.

The chain uses TRBV30 and TRBJ2-1; D is uncertain. There are 15 residues in the CDR3. Per germline, CDR1 GTSNPN and CDR2 SVGIG (reference sequence). Trimming shortened V by 0 bases and J by 0 bases, and 9 bases separated the two germline ends. In nucleotides, the CDR3 is TGTGCCTGGAGTGTCTTAGGCAACTCCTACAATGAGCAGTTCTTC. Amino acid sequence: CAWSVLGNSYNEQFF.

This chain joins TRBV7-2 and TRBJ2-5, with 7 bases identical to TRBD1. This CDR3 spans 14 amino acids. The J segment lost 1 base and the V segment lost 1 base, leaving 0 bases of the junction unmatched. Germline CDR1 reads SGHTA; CDR2 reads FQGNSA. CDR3 DNA sequence: TGTGCCAGCAGCTTAGAGGGGGCCCAAGAGACCCAGTACTTC. Translated: CASSLEGAQETQYF.

The chain joins TRBV20-1 to TRBJ2-1, with 7 nucleotides matching TRBD2. The ends lost 5 bases at V and 0 bases at J; junction bases unmatched: 7. The CDR3 totals 15 residues. Germline CDR1 reads DFQATT; CDR2 reads SNEGSKA (reference sequence). The CDR3 protein is CSAPTVAGSYNEQFF. The DNA of the CDR3 is TGCAGTGCTCCAACAGTAGCGGGCTCCTACAATGAGCAGTTCTTC.

The V gene is TRBV6-4, the J gene TRBJ2-2; the D is unclear. This CDR3 is built from 13 residues. Trimming shortened V by 6 bases and J by 0 bases, and 5 bases separated the two germline ends. Germline V gene lookup returns CDR1 MRHNA and CDR2 SNTAGT. CDR3 sequence: CASSPSNTGELFF. The CDR3 coding sequence is TGTGCCAGCAGCCCCTCGAACACCGGGGAGCTGTTTTTT.

In its sample, this clonotype was seen a few times. The chain employs TRBV24-1 and TRBJ1-3; D might be TRBD1 (5 bases). This CDR3 comprises 16 residues. CDR1 is KGHDR and CDR2 is SFDVKD in the germline V gene. V was shortened by 4 bases and J by 0 bases, with 12 bases between the two germline ends. For the CDR3, the DNA is TGTGCCACCAGTGACCCAGGGACTGGCTCTGGAAACACCATATATTTT. This encodes CATSDPGTGSGNTIYF.

This sequence joins TRBV12-3 or TRBV12-4 and TRBJ1-1, with 9 bases aligning to TRBD1. J lost 1 base, V lost 5 bases, and 5 bases had no gene match. This CDR3 has 15 residues. The CDR3 sequence: CASSRGTGWNTEAFF. CDR3 nucleotides: TGTGCCAGCAGTCGGGGGACAGGGTGGAACACTGAAGCTTTCTTT.

The chain recombines TRBV7-2 with TRBJ2-2, with 16 bases lining up with TRBD2. J gave up 5 bases and V 3 bases, and 0 bases lay outside the gene matches. Germline CDR1 is SGHTA and CDR2 is FQGNSA. The CDR3 extends over 16 amino acids. The CDR3 here is CASSLGLAGGTGELFF. CDR3 coding DNA: TGTGCCAGCAGCTTGGGACTAGCGGGAGGGACCGGGGAGCTGTTTTTT.

The chain links TRBV27 to TRBJ2-2, with D unresolved. Looked up from germline, CDR1 is MNHEY and CDR2 is SMNVEV (reference sequence). This CDR3 region has 15 residues. The V end was cut by 2 bases, the J end by 1 base, with 8 bases between. The CDR3 sequence: CASSLRRLNTGELFF. The DNA for the CDR3 is TGTGCCAGCAGTTTACGGCGTCTGAACACCGGGGAGCTGTTTTTT.

The chain combines TRBV30 with TRBJ2-5, with 7 positions matching TRBD2. CDR3 length: 15 amino acids. Germline CDR1 is GTSNPN and CDR2 is SVGIG (reference sequence). The V gene end was trimmed by 3 bases and the J gene end by 2 bases; junction bases not matched to a gene: 9. DNA of the CDR3: TGTGCCTGGAGGCGGGCGGGAGAGAGGCAAGAGACCCAGTACTTC. Amino acids: CAWRRAGERQETQYF.

The V call is TRBV19, the J call TRBJ1-5; 8 nucleotides line up with TRBD1. CDR3 length equals 16 residues. CDR1 is LNHDA and CDR2 is SQIVND in the germline V gene (reference sequence). V lost 2 bases and J lost 5; bases outside the gene matches: 8. CDR3 DNA: TGTGCCAGTAGTATACCGGCAAGGACAGGGTATCAGCCCCAGCATTTT. Its translation is CASSIPARTGYQPQHF.

The chain has TRBV7-9 and TRBJ1-2; D remains ambiguous. Germline CDR1 and CDR2: SEHNR and FQNEAQ (reference sequence). V gave up 5 bases and J gave up 0 bases, with 16 bases separating them. CDR3 length: 16 residues. The CDR3: CASSHSGDPTNYGYTF. DNA for the CDR3: TGTGCCAGCAGCCACTCGGGAGATCCAACTAACTATGGCTACACCTTC. Full variable domain (missing parts from reference TRBV7-9 and TRBJ1-2): DTGVSQNPRHKITKRGQNVTFRCDPISEHNRLYWYRQTLGQGPEFLTYFQNEAQLEKSRLLSDRFSAERPKGSFSTLEIQRTEQGDSAMYLCASSHSGDPTNYGYTFGSGTRLTVV.

This clonotype was seen a few times. The V and J genes are TRBV19 and TRBJ1-5; D remains ambiguous. With 3 bases removed from V and 4 bases from J, the gap between germline ends came to 7 bases. The CDR3 is made up of 13 amino acids. CDR1 LNHDA and CDR2 SQIVND come from the germline V gene (reference sequence). This CDR3 is CASSIESNQPQHF. The DNA of the CDR3 is TGTGCCAGTAGTATCGAGTCGAATCAGCCCCAGCATTTT.

J is TRBJ2-5 and V is TRBV2; D gene uncertain. The CDR3 totals 13 residues. V shed 2 bases and J shed 2 bases, with 6 bases lying between them. From germline, CDR1 is SNHLY and CDR2 FYNNEI. DNA of the CDR3: TGTGCCAGCAGTGAATGGCGGCAAGAGACCCAGTACTTC. This translates into CASSEWRQETQYF. The full variable domain, completed using reference TRBV2 and TRBJ2-5, is EPEVTQTPSHQVTQMGQEVILRCVPISNHLYFYWYRQILGQKVEFLVSFYNNEISEKSEIFDDQFSVERPDGSNFTLKIRSTKLEDSAMYFCASSEWRQETQYFGPGTRLLVL.

The V gene is TRBV7-9, the J gene TRBJ1-1; D is undetermined. The V gene lost 1 base and the J gene lost 0 bases, with 6 bases spanning the gap. This CDR3 contains 14 residues. Germline CDR1 is SEHNR and CDR2 is FQNEAQ (reference sequence). The CDR3 region is CASSLVLMNTEAFF. CDR3 nucleotides: TGTGCCAGCAGCTTAGTACTGATGAACACTGAAGCTTTCTTT.

This rearrangement joins TRBV20-1 to TRBJ2-1; 10 bases are shared with TRBD2. From germline, CDR1 is DFQATT and CDR2 SNEGSKA (reference sequence). CDR3 length: 15 residues. V dropped 4 bases and J dropped 0; count of bases not matched to a gene: 3. CDR3: CSATASGSSYNEQFF. For the CDR3, the DNA is TGCAGTGCTACGGCTAGCGGGAGCTCCTACAATGAGCAGTTCTTC.

The chain carries TRBV6-1 and TRBJ2-1, with D maybe TRBD2 (5 bases). Trimming took 6 bases from V and 8 from J, leaving 14 bases between them. Germline V lookup: CDR1 MNHNS, CDR2 SASEGT. This CDR3 is built from 13 residues. CDR3 region: CASSMGVWDEQFF. Here the CDR3 DNA reads TGTGCCAGCAGCATGGGAGTTTGGGATGAGCAGTTCTTC.